The 14 T cell receptor beta chains given below trace back to one sample, sequenced in a study of T cell responses to AZD1222 COVID-19 vaccine. Using immunoSEQ multiplex PCR, the repertoire was profiled, and TCRdb retains in-frame clones only, with some absent. Of 150,000 to 200,000 clones listed, more than 85% are singletons. Sample: peripheral blood, taken 28 days after the second AZD1222 dose. These receptors all come from an adult who received the AZD1222 COVID-19 vaccine.

The chain is built from TRBV2 and TRBJ2-7, with 8 bases aligning to TRBD1. The CDR3 extends over 15 amino acids. Germline V gene data show CDR1 as SNHLY and CDR2 as FYNNEI. The trim removed 1 base at V and 4 bases at J, leaving 6 bases unmatched. CDR3 loop: CASSEVRQGAYEQYF. The CDR3 bases are TGTGCCAGCAGTGAAGTAAGGCAGGGGGCATACGAGCAGTACTTC.

The J gene is TRBJ2-7, the V gene TRBV5-8; D gene uncertain. Germline values: CDR1 SGHTS, CDR2 YDEGEE. CDR3 size: 12 residues. The V end was cut by 1 base, the J end by 3 bases, with 5 bases between. CDR3 amino acids: CASSLQHYEQYF. In nucleotides, the CDR3 is TGTGCCAGCAGCTTGCAGCACTACGAGCAGTACTTC. Complete variable domain (other parts from reference TRBV5-8 and TRBJ2-7): EAGVTQSPTHLIKTRGQQATLRCSPISGHTSVYWYQQALGLGLQFLLWYDEGEERNRGNFPPRFSGRQFPNYSSELNVNALELEDSALYLCASSLQHYEQYFGPGTRLTVT.

The chain carries TRBV27 and TRBJ2-7; 11 bases agree with TRBD1. The trim removed 4 bases at V and 2 bases at J, leaving 4 bases unmatched. There are 15 residues in the CDR3. From germline, CDR1 is MNHEY and CDR2 SMNVEV (reference sequence). CDR3 bases: TGTGCCAGCAGTTACCGGGACAGGGGGACCTACGAGCAGTACTTC. Protein sequence: CASSYRDRGTYEQYF.

The chain has TRBV7-2 and TRBJ2-7, with D possibly TRBD1 on 6 matching bases. Germline assignment: CDR1 SGHTA and CDR2 FQGNSA. The CDR3 is 15 residues long. Trimming left V 3 bases short and J 2 bases short, with 14 bases between. The CDR3 coding sequence is TGTGCCAGCAGCTTGGGACATCAGGGTCCCTACGAGCAGTACTTC. Translated, it gives CASSLGHQGPYEQYF.

The chain employs TRBV11-3 and TRBJ2-1; the match to TRBD2 covers 12 bases. Trimming removed 5 bases from V and 0 bases from J; junction bases left unmatched: 5. The length of the CDR3 is 17 residues. Germline lookup yields CDR1 SGHNT and CDR2 YENEEA. CDR3 nucleotide sequence: TGTGCCAGCAGCCCTACTAGCGGGAGGTCCTCCTACAATGAGCAGTTCTTC. The encoded protein is CASSPTSGRSSYNEQFF.

The rearrangement uses TRBV19 and TRBJ2-1; 12 bases are shared with TRBD2. The CDR3 covers 15 residues. Germline CDR1 and CDR2: LNHDA and SQIVND (reference sequence). With 8 bases clipped from V and 9 bases from J, the junction kept 11 bases outside the gene matches. The CDR3 region is CASSIGLAGSLEQFF. The CDR3 DNA reads as TGTGCCAGTTCGATCGGACTAGCGGGATCACTTGAGCAGTTCTTC.

V gene TRBV5-6 combines with J gene TRBJ2-2; no clear D gene. V was pared by 4 bases and J by 7 bases, with 14 bases between. Germline CDR1 SGHDT, CDR2 YYEEEE. The CDR3 is 14 amino acids. In DNA, the CDR3 is TGTGCCAGCAGCCTGCAAGTTTACGGCGGGGAGCTGTTTTTT. It specifies CASSLQVYGGELFF.

The table lists this clone with a count of one. The rearrangement joins TRBV2 to TRBJ2-6; D is ambiguous. Germline V lookup: CDR1 SNHLY, CDR2 FYNNEI. Trimming took off 3 bases at V and 0 bases at J, with 3 bases between the two ends. This CDR3 contains 14 residues. The CDR3 spells CASSEFSGANVLTF. The CDR3 DNA is TGTGCCAGCAGTGAGTTCTCTGGGGCCAACGTCCTGACTTTC.

This clone was detected only once. The chain couples TRBV2 to TRBJ1-5; tentative D call: TRBD1 (5 bases). CDR1 SNHLY and CDR2 FYNNEI come from the germline V gene. The length of the CDR3 is 13 residues. V dropped 7 bases and J dropped 6 bases, with 13 bases sitting between them. The CDR3 reads CASTLRESQPQHF. The CDR3 DNA follows: TGTGCCAGCACACTCAGGGAGTCTCAGCCCCAGCATTTT.

This clone has a single count. V usage is TRBV2 and J usage is TRBJ1-1; maybe TRBD1 (5 bases). Per germline, CDR1 SNHLY and CDR2 FYNNEI. Trimming cost V 7 bases and J 3 bases, with 12 bases left between them. The CDR3 covers 13 residues. CDR3 in DNA: TGTGCCAGCACAGAAGTAGGGGACACTGAAGCTTTCTTT. Protein: CASTEVGDTEAFF.

The CDR3 bases are TGTGCCAGTAGTATAGTTACGGGTGGAAAACTGTTTTTT. It specifies CASSIVTGGKLFF. This chain joins TRBV19 and TRBJ1-4; D unresolved. CDR1 is LNHDA and CDR2 is SQIVND in the germline V gene (reference sequence). V was clipped by 1 base and J by 10 bases, with 10 bases between them. The CDR3 has 13 residues.

The chain uses TRBV5-1 and TRBJ1-4; D remains unclear. Germline V CDR1 and CDR2: SGHRS, YFSETQ. V lost 2 bases to trimming and J lost 5 bases, with 10 bases between them. This CDR3 is built from 14 residues. Here the CDR3 reads CASSFSSQNEKLFF. The CDR3 nucleotides are TGCGCCAGCAGCTTCTCGAGTCAAAATGAAAAACTGTTTTTT.

The table lists this clone with a count of one. The chain joins TRBV7-9 to TRBJ1-1, with 10 bases matching TRBD1. This CDR3 is 15 amino acids long. V trimming: 5 bases; J trimming: 2 bases; junction bases outside the gene matches: 5. Germline values: CDR1 SEHNR, CDR2 FQNEAQ (reference sequence). CDR3 in DNA: TGTGCCAGCAGCCCGACAGGGGGCTATAACACTGAAGCTTTCTTT. Encoded protein: CASSPTGGYNTEAFF.

This chain connects TRBV4-1 to TRBJ2-5; D call uncertain. V lost 1 base to trimming and J lost 10 bases, with 16 bases between them. The CDR3 runs to 14 residues. Germline CDR1 MGHRA, CDR2 YSYEKL. CDR3 nucleotide sequence: TGCGCCAGCAGCCAAGCTTCAGTAGAGGCCAACCAGTACTTC. It specifies CASSQASVEANQYF.